Here is one T cell receptor (beta chain) with its context. The antigen is unknown. The record originates from a study of T cell responses to AZD1222 COVID-19 vaccine. General study findings and limits: Increased Spike-specific TCR breadth and depth were observed after two AZD1222 doses.

The V and J ends lost 3 bases and 8 bases, in that order; junction bases with no gene match: 10. The CDR3 runs to 15 residues. Germline values: CDR1 SGHTA, CDR2 FQGNSA. Sequencing was performed with immunoSEQ multiplex PCR; in TCRdb, only in-frame clones are kept and a portion is missing. The data contain some 74,000 clones, about 84% of them seen just once; the ten biggest clones take up less than 25%. The receptor was derived from an adult in good health. Here the sequenced sample was peripheral blood, taken on day 0 of AZD1222 vaccination. This chain joins TRBV7-2 and TRBJ2-1, with 7 bases lining up with TRBD2. The CDR3 loop reads CASSFKPGLIDEQFF. The CDR3 DNA reads TGTGCCAGCAGCTTTAAACCGGGACTAATCGATGAGCAGTTCTTC.